This TCR beta chain emerged from a study of blood T cell repertoires in COVID-19. Study at large: The United States, Italy and Spain were the sources of the acute and convalescent COVID-19 samples.

Per germline, CDR1 SGHKS and CDR2 YYEKEE (reference sequence). The V gene end was trimmed by 5 bases and the J gene end by 7 bases; junction bases not matched to a gene: 11. CDR3 length equals 15 residues. This clone has just one count. Profiled with immunoSEQ multiplex PCR; TCRdb holds only in-frame clones, not every one. The sample has about 280,000 clones; roughly 89% are singletons. V and J are TRBV5-5 and TRBJ2-1; TRBD1 matches at 8 bases. Source material: peripheral blood. The origin of this receptor is a woman in her twenties or thirties with COVID-19, enrolled during active disease. The DNA of the CDR3 is TGTGCCAGCAGTGCGGATCCCCAGGGGGCAAATGAGCAGTTCTTC. Translation: CASSADPQGANEQFF. The variable domain in full, with the rest retrieved from reference TRBV5-5 and TRBJ2-1, is DAGVTQSPTHLIKTRGQQVTLRCSPISGHKSVSWYQQVLGQGPQFIFQYYEKEERGRGNFPDRFSARQFPNYSSELNVNALLLGDSALYLCASSADPQGANEQFFGPGTRLTVL.